The present T cell receptor beta chain was sequenced within a study of circulating and synovial CD4+ cells in juvenile arthritis. Study outcomes and limitations: Bulk blood CD4 repertoires were more diverse than these.

As for this clone: Its target is not known.

This table comes from immunoSEQ multiplex PCR, and its TCRdb copy is limited to in-frame clones, with some not included. This sample yields tens of thousands of clones, of which 85% to 95% are seen a single time; about 3.1% belongs to the top ten. The receptor's source is a human donor with juvenile idiopathic arthritis. The specimen sequenced was CD4+ T cells from blood.

The chain's CDR3 is CASSLPSTGSTDTQYF. CDR3 coding DNA: TGTGCCAGCAGTTTACCCTCGACAGGGAGCACAGATACGCAGTATTTT. The gene calls are TRBV28 and TRBJ2-3; TRBD1 matches 7 bases. This CDR3 has 16 amino acids. Germline CDR1 and CDR2: MDHEN and SYDVKM. The ends lost 2 bases at V and 0 bases at J; junction bases unmatched: 5.